This TCR beta chain was profiled in a study of cytomegalovirus exposure and HLA in healthy donors. In the PCR, 60 Vbeta and 13 Jbeta primers were used. Assay: immunoSEQ multiplex PCR; the TCRdb copy retains only in-frame clones and omits some. The table shows 150,000 to 200,000 clones, with 82% occurring only once. Germline values: CDR1 SGHVS, CDR2 FQNEAQ. The length of the CDR3 is 14 residues. Note on this clone: One end of the junction is discordant with germline, which a read error may explain.

The V and J genes are TRBV7-8 and TRBJ2-1; 8 bases line up with TRBD1. The source of this sequence is a man between 35 and 55 years old in good health and CMV-seronegative. Material for sequencing was PBMCs. In nucleotides, the CDR3 is TGTGCCAACAGCTTTCTGGACAGGGTCAATGAGCAGTTCTTC. It codes for CANSFLDRVNEQFF. The whole variable domain, filled in from reference TRBV7-8 and TRBJ2-1, reads GAGVSQSPRYKVAKRGQDVALRCDPISGHVSLFWYQQALGQGPEFLTYFQNEAQLDKSGLPSDRFFAERPEGSVSTLKIQRTQQEDSAVYLCANSFLDRVNEQFFGPGTRLTVL.